This T cell receptor (beta chain) was retrieved from a study of blood T cell repertoires in COVID-19. Study-wide background: PBMCs, B-cell-depleted T cells, or T cells provided the cDNA or gDNA that made up the material.

The method was immunoSEQ multiplex PCR; TCRdb's version includes in-frame clones alone and lacks a portion of them. The repertoire holds some 460,000 clones, 85% to 90% seen once, with more than 4% in the top ten. V lost 2 bases to trimming and J lost 4 bases; unmatched junction nucleotides: 5. The length of the CDR3 is 15 residues. In germline, CDR1 is SGHRS, CDR2 YFSETQ. The source material was peripheral blood. This sequence originates from a woman aged 25 to 39 with acute or convalescent COVID-19. This chain connects TRBV5-1 to TRBJ2-3, with 9 bases aligning to TRBD2. The CDR3 DNA reads as TGCGCCAGCAGCTTCGTAGCGGGGGCCCCAGATACGCAGTATTTT. Translated: CASSFVAGAPDTQYF.